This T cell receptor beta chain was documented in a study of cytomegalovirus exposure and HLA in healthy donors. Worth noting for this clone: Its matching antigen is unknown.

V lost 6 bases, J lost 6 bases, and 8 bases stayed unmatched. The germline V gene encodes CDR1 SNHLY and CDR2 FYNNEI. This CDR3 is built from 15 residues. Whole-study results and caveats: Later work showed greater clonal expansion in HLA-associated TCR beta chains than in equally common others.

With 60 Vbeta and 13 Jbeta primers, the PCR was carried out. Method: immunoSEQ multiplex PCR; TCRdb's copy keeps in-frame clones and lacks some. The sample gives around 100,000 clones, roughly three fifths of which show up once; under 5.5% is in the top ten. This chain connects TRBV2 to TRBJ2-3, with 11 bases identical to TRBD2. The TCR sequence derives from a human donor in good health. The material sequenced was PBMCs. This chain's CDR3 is CASRPTSGSWDTQYF. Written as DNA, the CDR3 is TGTGCCAGCAGACCAACTAGCGGGAGTTGGGATACGCAGTATTTT.